One and the same sample provided the 29 T cell receptor beta chains below, sequenced in a study of CD8 T cells in ankylosing spondylitis (TCRdb year 2017). On the study overall, not on this receptor specifically: Blood from ankylosing spondylitis patients appeared to be characterized by a TCR beta motif made up of fewer than ten highly homologous amino acid variants.

These receptors lack a known antigen. The library relied on 5' RACE. The reads were generated on an Illumina HiSeq 2500. The public reads were quality trimmed at Q25 with fastp and then assembled into clones with MiXCR by TCRdb, keeping productive beta chains. When rows share a CDR3 protein, they turn into one entry using the most common DNA and genes. This sample gives tens of thousands of distinct CDR3 sequences in total; just under 9% of them show up just once. About a third of the sample goes to the ten largest clones. The sample taken for sequencing was blood, either unsorted or a sorted T cell fraction (not recorded which). The receptors derive from a male donor with ankylosing spondylitis.

The chain combines TRBV7-9 with TRBJ2-1; 7 nucleotides match TRBD1. The V segment lost 7 bases and the J segment 5 bases; nucleotides outside the gene matches: 11. Germline loops: CDR1 SEHNR, CDR2 FQNEAQ (reference sequence). This CDR3 region has 15 residues. The DNA for the CDR3 is TGTGCCAGCACCCTACTAGGACAGGACAACAATGAGCAGTTCTTC. Amino acids: CASTLLGQDNNEQFF.

This clonotype turned up a few times. The rearrangement joins TRBV2 to TRBJ2-1; possibly TRBD2 for D (5 bases). The CDR3 is made up of 12 amino acids. Between the trimmed V and J ends, which lost 9 bases and 6 bases, there was a span of 12 bases. The germline V gene has CDR1 SNHLY and CDR2 FYNNEI. The CDR3: CARWTATNEQFF. Written as DNA, the CDR3 is TGTGCCAGATGGACTGCTACCAATGAGCAGTTCTTC.

The genes are TRBV3-1 and TRBJ2-5, with TRBD2 identical over 7 bases. This CDR3 has 15 amino acids. From germline, CDR1 is LGHDT and CDR2 YNNKEL (reference sequence). V gave up 4 bases and J gave up 2 bases; unmatched junction bases: 7. This CDR3 is CASSPSWGGQETQYF. The CDR3 DNA sequence: TGTGCCAGCAGCCCCAGTTGGGGGGGACAAGAGACCCAGTACTTC.

Note on this clonotype: A read error is possible here, since a much larger clone lies one base away. The V and J genes are TRBV28 and TRBJ2-4, with 8 bases lining up with TRBD2. CDR1 and CDR2 from the germline V gene are MDHEN and SYDVKM. Trimming took 3 bases from V and 3 from J; bases not matched to a gene: 7. The CDR3 totals 16 residues. The CDR3 DNA sequence: TGTGCCAGCAGTTTGAAAAGCGGGAGAGGCAAAAACATTCAGTACTTC. Protein: CASSLKSGRGKNIQYF. Looking up the rest from reference TRBV28 and TRBJ2-4 gives the full variable domain: DVKVTQSSRYLVKRTGEKVFLECVQDMDHENMFWYRQDPGLGLRLIYFSYDVKMKEKGDIPEGYSVSREKKERFSLILESASTNQTSMYLCASSLKSGRGKNIQYFGAGTRLSVL.

The sample holds a few counts of this clonotype. V usage is TRBV5-6 and J usage is TRBJ2-7, with a tentative D call TRBD1 (5 bases). Trimming removed 2 bases from V and 9 bases from J, with 18 bases in between. This CDR3 contains 14 residues. Germline V CDR1 and CDR2: SGHDT, YYEEEE. The DNA of the CDR3 is TGTGCCAGCAGCTTAGGACATAGTAATCAAGGGCAGTACGTC. Its protein is CASSLGHSNQGQYV.

This clonotype has ten or more counts. This chain connects TRBV29-1 to TRBJ2-1, with D perhaps matching TRBD1 (5 bases). V shed 3 bases and J shed 8 bases, with 11 bases lying between them. The length of the CDR3 is 12 residues. In germline, CDR1 is SQVTM, CDR2 ANQGSEA. Written as DNA, the CDR3 is TGCAGCGTTGATCCCCAGGGTTATGAGCAGTTCTTC. It encodes CSVDPQGYEQFF.

This clonotype was detected many times. The chain links TRBV5-6 to TRBJ2-1, with D maybe TRBD1 (5 bases). CDR1 and CDR2 from the germline V gene are SGHDT and YYEEEE. The CDR3 totals 15 residues. V was cut by 0 bases and J by 3 bases, with 10 bases left in between. The CDR3 here is CASSLADRGYNEQFF. For the CDR3, the DNA is TGTGCCAGCAGCTTGGCAGACAGAGGCTACAATGAGCAGTTCTTC.

This clonotype showed up just a few times. The chain links TRBV11-3 to TRBJ1-1; maybe TRBD1 (5 bases). V was shortened by 3 bases and J by 2 bases, with 10 bases between the two germline ends. The CDR3 has 14 residues. Per germline, CDR1 SGHNT and CDR2 YENEEA. CDR3 bases: TGTGCCAGCAGCTTTAGGGGCCAAAACACTGAAGCTTTCTTT. It translates to CASSFRGQNTEAFF.

This clonotype was recorded a few times. V and J are TRBV29-1 and TRBJ1-1; a possible D gene is TRBD1 (5 bases). V was pared by 0 bases and J by 5 bases, with 16 bases between. In germline, CDR1 is SQVTM, CDR2 ANQGSEA. The CDR3 runs to 15 residues. CDR3 sequence: CSVEDLVQGETEAFF. The CDR3, as DNA: TGCAGCGTTGAAGATCTTGTCCAGGGTGAGACTGAAGCTTTCTTT.

The chain recombines TRBV20-1 with TRBJ2-2; 9 nucleotides align to TRBD1. Germline trimming cut 0 bases from V and 1 base from J; bases unmatched to any gene: 3. Germline values: CDR1 DFQATT, CDR2 SNEGSKA (reference sequence). This CDR3 contains 16 residues. The CDR3 sequence is CSARDPDRGNTGELFF. The CDR3 nucleotides are TGCAGTGCTAGAGACCCGGACAGGGGGAACACCGGGGAGCTGTTTTTT.

This chain uses TRBV15 with TRBJ2-7; a weak D match, TRBD1 (5 bases). The V end was cut by 1 base, the J end by 6 bases, with 10 bases between. The CDR3 loop spans 13 amino acids. Germline V lookup: CDR1 LNHNV, CDR2 YYDKDF (reference sequence). The DNA for the CDR3 is TGTGCCACCAGCAGAGTCAGGGCCGGCGAGCAGTACTTC. Encoded protein: CATSRVRAGEQYF.

At least ten counts were recorded for this clonotype. The chain recombines TRBV29-1 with TRBJ2-1; 15 positions agree with TRBD2. Germline trimming cut 5 bases from V and 4 bases from J; bases unmatched to any gene: 6. Per germline, CDR1 SQVTM and CDR2 ANQGSEA. The CDR3 is 16 residues long. CDR3 in DNA: TGCAGCGTTCTTGGACTAGCGGGAGGGCGTTACAATGAGCAGTTCTTC. It yields the protein CSVLGLAGGRYNEQFF.

The rearrangement joins TRBV4-2 to TRBJ2-1, with 10 nucleotides matching TRBD2. Per the germline V gene, CDR1 is LGHNA and CDR2 is YNFKEQ. Germline trimming cut 3 bases from V and 6 bases from J; bases unmatched to any gene: 8. This CDR3 contains 16 residues. DNA for the CDR3: TGTGCCAGCAGCCATGAACTAGCGGGACCTTCCAATGAGCAGTTCTTC. Encoded protein: CASSHELAGPSNEQFF.

This clonotype was counted only a few times. The rearrangement links TRBV4-2 to TRBJ2-7, with 7 bases fitting TRBD1. CDR3 length: 13 amino acids. Losses at the gene ends were 4 bases for V and 2 bases for J; bases not matched to a gene: 2. CDR1 and CDR2 (germline): LGHNA, YNFKEQ. CDR3 DNA sequence: TGTGCCAGCAGCCTTACAGGGGCCTACGAGCAGTACTTC. The encoded protein is CASSLTGAYEQYF.

Ten or more counts support this clonotype. The genes are TRBV20-1 and TRBJ2-1; D possibly matches TRBD1 or TRBD2 (5 bases each). Deletions cut 5 bases from V and 6 bases from J, with 20 bases between. Germline CDR1 DFQATT, CDR2 SNEGSKA (reference sequence). The CDR3 is 15 residues long. The CDR3 region has the DNA TGCAGTGCTCAACCGGGACCGGTCTATCCCAATGAGCAGTTCTTC. This gives the protein CSAQPGPVYPNEQFF.

The chain is built from TRBV7-9 and TRBJ2-7; no reliable D call. V was shortened by 3 bases and J by 2 bases, with 14 bases between the two germline ends. Germline values: CDR1 SEHNR, CDR2 FQNEAQ (reference sequence). The CDR3 runs to 15 residues. The CDR3 sequence is CASSFLGNAPYEQYV. Written as DNA, the CDR3 is TGTGCCAGCAGCTTTTTAGGGAACGCACCCTACGAGCAGTACGTC.

This clonotype was counted a few times. The chain has TRBV5-1 and TRBJ2-2; no reliable D call. Trimming stripped 5 bases from V and 9 bases from J, with 11 bases between. This CDR3 spans 12 amino acids. Germline V gene lookup returns CDR1 SGHRS and CDR2 YFSETQ. The CDR3 is CASRKAHRELFF. DNA of the CDR3: TGCGCCAGCAGGAAGGCTCACCGGGAGCTGTTTTTT.

The chain uses TRBV7-8 and TRBJ1-1, with D possibly TRBD1 on 5 matching bases. Germline V gives CDR1 SGHVS, CDR2 FQNEAQ. There are 12 residues in the CDR3. Trimming cost V 2 bases and J 5 bases, with 6 bases left between them. This CDR3 is CASSLRGTEAFF. The CDR3, as DNA: TGTGCCAGCAGCTTACGGGGGACTGAAGCTTTCTTT.

This clonotype was recorded at least ten times. The chain couples TRBV7-9 to TRBJ2-3; D remains unclear. Trimming removed 2 bases from V and 6 bases from J, with 15 bases in between. Germline loops: CDR1 SEHNR, CDR2 FQNEAQ (reference sequence). This CDR3 has 15 amino acids. CDR3 coding DNA: TGTGCCAGCAGCTTACCCGCCACCACCGTGGATACGCAGTATTTT. It yields the protein CASSLPATTVDTQYF.

This clonotype was detected ten times or more. The chain joins TRBV7-9 to TRBJ2-1; D gene uncertain. Per the germline V gene, CDR1 is SEHNR and CDR2 is FQNEAQ (reference sequence). Trimming removed 0 bases from V and 5 bases from J, with 5 bases in between. This CDR3 contains 13 residues. In DNA, the CDR3 is TGTGCCAGCAGCTTAGCGCCCGACAATGAGCAGTTCTTC. Amino acids: CASSLAPDNEQFF.

The V and J genes are TRBV5-6 and TRBJ2-1; D gene uncertain. The CDR3 runs 15 residues. The ends were cut back, 4 bases at V and 0 bases at J, with 11 bases in the middle. Germline CDR1 SGHDT, CDR2 YYEEEE. The CDR3 is CASSGDKHSYNEQFF. DNA for the CDR3: TGTGCCAGCAGCGGAGACAAACACTCCTACAATGAGCAGTTCTTC. The whole variable domain, remainder taken from reference TRBV5-6 and TRBJ2-1, is DAGVTQSPTHLIKTRGQQVTLRCSPKSGHDTVSWYQQALGQGPQFIFQYYEEEERQRGNFPDRFSGHQFPNYSSELNVNALLLGDSALYLCASSGDKHSYNEQFFGPGTRLTVL.

This clonotype was found a few times. This chain links TRBV13 with TRBJ2-5; D gene uncertain. Trimming shortened V by 1 base and J by 4 bases, and 7 bases separated the two germline ends. Looked up from germline, CDR1 is PRHDT and CDR2 is FYEKMQ (reference sequence). The CDR3 loop spans 13 amino acids. CDR3 sequence: CASSLEPAETQYF. The CDR3 bases are TGTGCCAGCAGCTTAGAGCCCGCAGAGACCCAGTACTTC.

This clonotype was detected many times. The rearrangement uses TRBV3-1 and TRBJ2-7; D remains ambiguous. The germline V gene encodes CDR1 LGHDT and CDR2 YNNKEL (reference sequence). Trimming took off 4 bases at V and 3 bases at J, with 7 bases between the two ends. The CDR3 sequence is 12 residues long. CDR3 protein: CASSPGYYEQYF. The CDR3 DNA is TGTGCCAGCAGCCCCGGCTACTACGAGCAGTACTTC.

The sample holds many counts of this clonotype. The CDR3 is CSANPRTGHPGELFF. For the CDR3, the DNA is TGCAGTGCTAATCCCCGTACAGGTCATCCCGGGGAGCTGTTTTTT. This chain uses TRBV20-1 with TRBJ2-2, with a tentative D call TRBD1 (5 bases). CDR1 is DFQATT, CDR2 SNEGSKA, per germline (reference sequence). Trimming removed 4 bases at V and 6 bases at J, with 18 bases between. The CDR3 length is 15 residues.

The chain links TRBV12-3 or TRBV12-4 to TRBJ2-1; D is unclear. The CDR3 length is 13 residues. V lost 7 bases and J lost 5, with 12 bases in between. The CDR3 nucleotides are TGTGCCAGCACCTGGGTCGGAGACAATGAGCAGTTCTTC. This encodes CASTWVGDNEQFF.

The CDR3 nucleotides read TGTGCCAGCAGACCTAACCCCGGGGGGGGCCGGGGAGAAAAACTGTTTTTT. Protein sequence: CASRPNPGGGRGEKLFF. This chain connects TRBV2 to TRBJ1-4, with a weak D call TRBD1 (6 bases). The CDR3 runs to 17 residues. V dropped 6 bases and J dropped 8 bases, with 25 bases sitting between them. Germline CDR1 is SNHLY and CDR2 is FYNNEI.

This clonotype was detected only a few times. The J gene is TRBJ2-2, the V gene TRBV12-3 or TRBV12-4; 7 bases agree with TRBD1. This CDR3 is 16 amino acids long. The J segment lost 3 bases and the V segment lost 5 bases, leaving 9 bases of the junction unmatched. CDR3 loop: CASSNTGVVDTGELFF. The CDR3 bases are TGTGCCAGCAGTAACACAGGGGTGGTAGACACCGGGGAGCTGTTTTTT.

This chain connects TRBV5-1 to TRBJ2-1; D unresolved. The length of the CDR3 is 15 residues. The V and J ends lost 4 bases and 9 bases respectively, with 20 bases between them. Germline CDR1 and CDR2: SGHRS and YFSETQ. The CDR3 reads CASSPEPGWHGEQFF. CDR3 sequence (DNA): TGCGCCAGCAGCCCAGAACCCGGTTGGCACGGTGAGCAGTTCTTC.

The chain combines TRBV5-5 with TRBJ2-3; 7 bases line up with TRBD2. The CDR3 sequence is 14 residues long. Looked up from germline, CDR1 is SGHKS and CDR2 is YYEKEE (reference sequence). With V trimmed by 3 bases and J by 3 bases, 4 bases remained unmatched. In nucleotides, the CDR3 is TGTGCCAGCAGCTGGGGGGGGAGAACAGATACGCAGTATTTT. It translates to CASSWGGRTDTQYF.